A single sample is the source of the 9 T cell receptor beta chains below, sequenced in a study of CD8 T cells in ankylosing spondylitis. Study-wide results and limits: Blood of patients with ankylosing spondylitis appeared to be characterized by a TCR beta motif of several highly homologous variants.

These receptors' targets are unknown. TCRdb passed the 5' RACE reads through MiXCR, listing each CDR3 protein once. The sample consists of roughly 700,000 distinct CDR3 sequences, under 20% of them appearing once. The sample comprised blood, either unsorted or a sorted T cell fraction (not recorded which). The receptors were sampled from a male donor with ankylosing spondylitis.

This clonotype came up a few times. This chain connects TRBV20-1 to TRBJ2-1; the D is unclear. Trimming removed 0 bases from V and 0 bases from J, with 12 bases in between. The CDR3 consists of 16 residues. CDR1 and CDR2 from the germline V gene are DFQATT and SNEGSKA (reference sequence). In DNA, the CDR3 is TGCAGTGCTAGAGATCGGTTGGGTCTCTCCTACAATGAGCAGTTCTTC. As protein: CSARDRLGLSYNEQFF.

The chain is built from TRBV29-1 and TRBJ1-1; D unresolved. The CDR3 is 12 amino acids. Deletions cut 7 bases from V and 1 base from J, with 10 bases between. CDR1 is SQVTM, CDR2 ANQGSEA, per germline. DNA of the CDR3: TGCAGCGCCCACTGGACGAACACTGAAGCTTTCTTT. Amino acids: CSAHWTNTEAFF.

This clonotype was recorded a few times. V usage is TRBV10-2 and J usage is TRBJ1-1, with D hard to call. The CDR3 sequence is 12 residues long. In germline, CDR1 is WSHSY, CDR2 SAAADI. Trimming stripped 6 bases from V and 7 bases from J, with 12 bases between. The CDR3 nucleotides are TGCGCCAGCAGCTCAAACGGCGGTGAAGCTTTCTTT. Its translation is CASSSNGGEAFF.

Ten or more counts support this clonotype. The chain uses TRBV12-3 or TRBV12-4 and TRBJ1-6; the D gene is possibly TRBD1 (5 bases). CDR3 length equals 14 residues. The V gene lost 1 base and the J gene lost 7 bases, with 8 bases spanning the gap. DNA of the CDR3: TGTGCCAGCAGTTTAGGGGGCTTCAATTCACCCCTCCACTTT. This translates into CASSLGGFNSPLHF.

This clonotype occurred a few times. The rearrangement joins TRBV21-1 to TRBJ2-3; the table assigns TRBD2, which was not confirmed against the DNA. TRBV21-1 is assigned pseudogene status. The CDR3 contains 16 residues. The CDR3 DNA reads as TGTGCCAGCAGCAAAGCTAGCGGGGATAGCACAGATACGCAGTATTTT. Its protein is CASSKASGDSTDTQYF.

The V and J genes are TRBV5-1 and TRBJ1-2; D perhaps matches TRBD1 (5 bases). The CDR3 is 16 residues long. V lost 4 bases to trimming and J lost 4 bases, with 20 bases between them. The germline V gene has CDR1 SGHRS and CDR2 YFSETQ. The DNA for the CDR3 is TGCGCCAGCAGCCCTAACCGTGGGGGGACGAGCTATGGCTACACCTTC. This encodes CASSPNRGGTSYGYTF.

The chain employs TRBV5-1 and TRBJ1-6, with D unresolved. Germline values: CDR1 SGHRS, CDR2 YFSETQ. V lost 5 bases to trimming and J lost 9 bases, with 12 bases between them. The CDR3 extends over 13 amino acids. The CDR3 loop reads CASRQDGRSPLHF. The CDR3 nucleotides are TGCGCCAGCAGGCAGGACGGCCGTTCACCCCTCCACTTT. Based on the CDR3 plus reference TRBV5-1 and TRBJ1-6, the full variable domain is KAGVTQTPRYLIKTRGQQVTLSCSPISGHRSVSWYQQTPGQGLQFLFEYFSETQRNKGNFPGRFSGRQFSNSRSEMNVSTLELGDSALYLCASRQDGRSPLHFGNGTRLTVT.

This clonotype was picked up a small number of times. The J gene is TRBJ2-3, the V gene TRBV12-3 or TRBV12-4; 11 positions match TRBD2. This CDR3 spans 15 amino acids. J was trimmed by 6 bases and V by 5 bases; bases with no gene match: 7. CDR3 coding DNA: TGTGCCAGCAGTATTAGCGGGGGGGCCGGTGATACGCAGTATTTT. Translation: CASSISGGAGDTQYF.

The CDR3, as DNA: TGCAGCGCCCAACAAGAGACCCAGTACTTC. Residues: CSAQQETQYF. The rearrangement links TRBV29-1 to TRBJ2-5; no clear D gene. This CDR3 has 10 amino acids. V was pared by 7 bases and J by 2 bases, with 5 bases between. CDR1 is SQVTM, CDR2 ANQGSEA, per germline.